The T cell receptor beta chain under discussion was sequenced for a study of a mutant IDH1 vaccine in newly diagnosed glioma. Study-wide context: Treated patients were roughly 60% male, approximately 38% female, mean age around 40 years.

The time point was: week 11, during vaccination. Alongside topical imiquimod, each dose of vaccine comprised 300 ug of mutant IDH1 20-mer peptide. The CDR3 has 15 amino acids. Germline assignment: CDR1 SGHDT and CDR2 YYEEEE. Trimming took off 0 bases at V and 2 bases at J, with 10 bases between the two ends. Of note for this clone: Its antigen is not known.

Clones were read by immunoSEQ multiplex PCR, and TCRdb kept only the in-frame ones, dropping some. Of over 55,000 clones in the sample, about 80% were seen once. The sequence was obtained from a man aged 25 to 45 with glioma. The chain employs TRBV5-6 and TRBJ2-3; D is unclear. This specimen consisted of PBMCs, obtained from a glioma patient whose treatment included an IDH1 peptide vaccine. The CDR3 protein is CASSLGGRYTDTQYF. In DNA, the CDR3 is TGTGCCAGCAGCTTGGGCGGCAGATACACAGATACGCAGTATTTT. Full variable domain (missing parts from reference TRBV5-6 and TRBJ2-3): DAGVTQSPTHLIKTRGQQVTLRCSPKSGHDTVSWYQQALGQGPQFIFQYYEEEERQRGNFPDRFSGHQFPNYSSELNVNALLLGDSALYLCASSLGGRYTDTQYFGPGTRLTVL.